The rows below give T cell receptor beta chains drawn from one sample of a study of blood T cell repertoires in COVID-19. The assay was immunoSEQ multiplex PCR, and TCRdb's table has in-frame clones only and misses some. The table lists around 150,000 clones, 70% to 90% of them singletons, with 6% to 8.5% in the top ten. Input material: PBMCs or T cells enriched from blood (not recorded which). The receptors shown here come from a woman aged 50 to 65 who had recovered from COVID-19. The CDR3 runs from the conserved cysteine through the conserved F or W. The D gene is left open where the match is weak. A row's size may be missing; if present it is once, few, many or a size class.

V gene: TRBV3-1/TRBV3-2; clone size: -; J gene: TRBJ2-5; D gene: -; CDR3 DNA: TGTGCCAGCAGCCAAGATGGAATAGCTTGGGAGACCCAGTACTTC; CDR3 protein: CASSQDGIAWETQYF
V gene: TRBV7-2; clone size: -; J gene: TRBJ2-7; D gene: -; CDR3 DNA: TGTGCCAGCAGCTCCAGGGAGGTGACGTCCTACGAGCAGTACTTC; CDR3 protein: CASSSREVTSYEQYF
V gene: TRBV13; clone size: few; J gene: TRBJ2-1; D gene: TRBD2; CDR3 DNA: TGTGCCAGCAGCCCACCGGGACTACAGCAGTTCTTC; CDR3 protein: CASSPPGLQQFF
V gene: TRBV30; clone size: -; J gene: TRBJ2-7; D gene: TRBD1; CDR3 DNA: TGTGCCTGGAGGGACAGGACATACGAGCAGTACTTC; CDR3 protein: CAWRDRTYEQYF
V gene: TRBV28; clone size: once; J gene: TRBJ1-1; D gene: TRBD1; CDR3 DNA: TGTGCCAGCAGTTTATGGCACGACAGGGGGCCCTCTGAAGCTTTCTTT; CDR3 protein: CASSLWHDRGPSEAFF
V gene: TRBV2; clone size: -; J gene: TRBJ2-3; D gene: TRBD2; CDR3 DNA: TGTGCCAGCAGTGGGGGTAGACTAGCTGAAACTAGCACAGATACGCAGTATTTT; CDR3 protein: CASSGGRLAETSTDTQYF
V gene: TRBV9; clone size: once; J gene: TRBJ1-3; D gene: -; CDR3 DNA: TGTGCCAGCAGCGAAACAGGGCACGGAAACACCATATATTTT; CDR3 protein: CASSETGHGNTIYF
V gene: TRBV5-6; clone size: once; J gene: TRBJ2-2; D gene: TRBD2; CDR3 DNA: TGTGCCAGCAGCCCTCTGCGCGGGGGGGAAGCCTCGAACACCGGGGAGCTGTTTTTT; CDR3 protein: CASSPLRGGEASNTGELFF
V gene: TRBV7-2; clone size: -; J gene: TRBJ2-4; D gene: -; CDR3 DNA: TGTGCCAGCAGCTCAGAAGGGGCAACCAAAAACATTCAGTACTTC; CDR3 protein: CASSSEGATKNIQYF
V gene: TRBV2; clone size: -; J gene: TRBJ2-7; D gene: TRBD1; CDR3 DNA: TGTGCCAGCAGGGGGACAGGGCTCTACGAGCAGTACTTC; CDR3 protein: CASRGTGLYEQYF
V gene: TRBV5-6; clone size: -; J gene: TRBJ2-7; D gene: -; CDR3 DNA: TGTGCCAGCAGCCCGGCCGGGTCTTCTCACTACGAGCAGTACTTC; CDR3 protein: CASSPAGSSHYEQYF
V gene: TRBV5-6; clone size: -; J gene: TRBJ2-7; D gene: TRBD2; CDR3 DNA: TGTGCCAGCAGCCGGGGGGGGACCCCCGGGACGGGGCAGTACTTC; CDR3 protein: CASSRGGTPGTGQYF
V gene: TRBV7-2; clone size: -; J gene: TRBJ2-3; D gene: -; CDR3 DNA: TGTGCCAGCAGTTCAGCCGGACCCGGGGGAGATACGCAGTATTTT; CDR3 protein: CASSSAGPGGDTQYF
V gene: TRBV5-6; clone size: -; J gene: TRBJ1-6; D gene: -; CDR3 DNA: TGTGCCAGCAGCCCCCCGGCCGTCGGGGTGTCTTCTTCACCCCTCCACTTT; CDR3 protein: CASSPPAVGVSSSPLHF
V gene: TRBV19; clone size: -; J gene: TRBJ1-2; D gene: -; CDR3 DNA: TGTGCCAGTACCACGGGGGGGGCAGCCTATGGCTACACCTTC; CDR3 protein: CASTTGGAAYGYTF